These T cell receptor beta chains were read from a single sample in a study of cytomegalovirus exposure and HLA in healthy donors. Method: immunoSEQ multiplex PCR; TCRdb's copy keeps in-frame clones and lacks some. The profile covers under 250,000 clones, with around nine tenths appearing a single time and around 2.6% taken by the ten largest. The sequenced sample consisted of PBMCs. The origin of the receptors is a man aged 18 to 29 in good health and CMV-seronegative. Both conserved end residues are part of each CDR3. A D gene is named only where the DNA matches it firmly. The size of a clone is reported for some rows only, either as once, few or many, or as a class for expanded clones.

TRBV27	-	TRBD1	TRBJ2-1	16	TGTGCCAGCAGTTTTTTGGGACAGGGGTATGTCAATGAGCAGTTCTTC	CASSFLGQGYVNEQFF
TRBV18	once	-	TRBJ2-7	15	TGTGCCAGCTCACCAAGGGGGTCCCCCGCTGGAGAGCAGTACTTC	CASSPRGSPAGEQYF
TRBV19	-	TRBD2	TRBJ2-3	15	TGTGCCAGTAGTCCACTAGCGGGAGGAGGGCCTGGTATGTATTTT	CASSPLAGGGPGMYF
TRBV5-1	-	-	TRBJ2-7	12	TGCGCCAGCAGCTTGAGGGGGACCGAGCAGTACTTC	CASSLRGTEQYF
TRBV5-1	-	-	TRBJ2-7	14	TGCGCCAGCAGCGCCGGGACACTTACCTACGAGCAGTACTTC	CASSAGTLTYEQYF
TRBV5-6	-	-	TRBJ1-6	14	TGTGCCAGCAGCTTTCCGGTTCAGGGTTCACCCCTCCACTTT	CASSFPVQGSPLHF
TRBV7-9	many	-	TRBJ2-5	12	TGTGCCAGCAGCTCCCAGGGGGAGACCCAGTACTTC	CASSSQGETQYF
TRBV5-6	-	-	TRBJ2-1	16	TGTGCCAGCAGCCGCCTGTCTAGCGCTTCCTACAATGAGCAGTTCTTC	CASSRLSSASYNEQFF
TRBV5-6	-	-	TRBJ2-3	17	TGTGCCAGCAGCTTGTGGGACACTAGGGACAGCACAGATACGCAGTATTTT	CASSLWDTRDSTDTQYF
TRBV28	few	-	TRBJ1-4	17	TGTGCCAGCAGTTTGACAGTAGTGGCTCTGGCTAATGAAAAACTGTTTTTT	CASSLTVVALANEKLFF
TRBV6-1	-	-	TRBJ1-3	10	TGTGCCAGCTGGAGGGACACCATATATTTT	CASWRDTIYF
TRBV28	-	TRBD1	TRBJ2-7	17	TGTGCCAGCAGTTTTCTGGGACAGGGGACGGGAACCTACGAGCAGTACTTC	CASSFLGQGTGTYEQYF
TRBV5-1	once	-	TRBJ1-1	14	TGCGCCAGCAGCAGGTTCGAGGGGAACACTGAAGCTTTCTTT	CASSRFEGNTEAFF
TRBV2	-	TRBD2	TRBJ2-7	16	TGTGCCAGCAGTGAAGGTGAAGCGGGAGCCACCTACGAGCAGTACTTC	CASSEGEAGATYEQYF
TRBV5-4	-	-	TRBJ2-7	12	TGTGCCAGCAGTCCGGCCTCGGGGGAGCAGTACTTC	CASSPASGEQYF
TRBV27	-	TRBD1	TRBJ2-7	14	TGTGCCAGCAGAAGGGGACAGGGTGCCTACGAGCAGTACTTC	CASRRGQGAYEQYF
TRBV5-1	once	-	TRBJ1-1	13	TGCGCCAGCAGCTTGGCCCGGGACACTGAAGCTTTCTTT	CASSLARDTEAFF
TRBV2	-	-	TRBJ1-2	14	TGTGCCAGCAGTGATATGCAGGACAGCTATGGCTACACCTTC	CASSDMQDSYGYTF
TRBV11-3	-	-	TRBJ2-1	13	TGTGCCAGCAGCTTAGGAGGGACTAATGAGCAGTTCTTC	CASSLGGTNEQFF
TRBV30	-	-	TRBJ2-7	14	TGTGCCTGGGACACAGGGATCGGGTCCTACGAGCAGTACTTC	CAWDTGIGSYEQYF
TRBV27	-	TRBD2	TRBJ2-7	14	TGTGCCAGCAGTTCTTGGGGGGGGGAGTCCGAGCAGTACTTC	CASSSWGGESEQYF
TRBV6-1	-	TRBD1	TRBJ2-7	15	TGTGCCAGCAGTAGCGGACAGGGGGTCATCTACGAGCAGTACTTC	CASSSGQGVIYEQYF
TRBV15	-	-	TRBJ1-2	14	TGTGCCACCAGCAGGGACACCACTAACTATGGCTACACCTTC	CATSRDTTNYGYTF
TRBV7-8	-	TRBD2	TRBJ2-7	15	TGTGCCAGCAGCTTAGGACTAGCGGGGGGTCACGAGCAGTACTTC	CASSLGLAGGHEQYF
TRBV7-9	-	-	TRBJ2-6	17	TGTGCCAGCATTAGTACAGGCGACCCCTCTGGGGCCAACGTCCTGACTTTC	CASISTGDPSGANVLTF
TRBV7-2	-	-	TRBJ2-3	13	TGTGCCAGCAGCAGGTTGGCGGCAGATACGCAGTATTTT	CASSRLAADTQYF
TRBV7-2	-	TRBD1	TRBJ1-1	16	TGTGCCAGCAGCTTAAGACAGGGATCAGTGAACACTGAAGCTTTCTTT	CASSLRQGSVNTEAFF
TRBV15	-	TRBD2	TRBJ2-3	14	TGTGCCACCAGCTATGGACTAGACACAGATACGCAGTATTTT	CATSYGLDTDTQYF
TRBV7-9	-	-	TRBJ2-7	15	TGTGCCAGCACCCGCCCCGAGGGAGAGGTCTACGAGCAGTACTTC	CASTRPEGEVYEQYF
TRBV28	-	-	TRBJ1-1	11	TGTGCCAGCTATCAGATGACTGAAGCTTTCTTT	CASYQMTEAFF
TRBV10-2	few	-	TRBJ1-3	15	TGCGCCAGCAGTGAAATCCAGGGAACTGGAAACACCATATATTTT	CASSEIQGTGNTIYF
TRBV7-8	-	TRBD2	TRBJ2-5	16	TGTGCCAGCAGCTTACGACTAGCGGGAGTCCAAGAGACCCAGTACTTC	CASSLRLAGVQETQYF
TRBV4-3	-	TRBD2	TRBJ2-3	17	TGCGCCAGCAGCCAACTTAAGAGGAGCGGGAGCGGAGATACGCAGTATTTT	CASSQLKRSGSGDTQYF
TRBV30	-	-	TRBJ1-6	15	TGTGCCTGGACCCAGGAAGGAACAAGTCCTTCACCCCTCCACTTT	CAWTQEGTSPSPLHF
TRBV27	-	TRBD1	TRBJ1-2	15	TGTGCCAGCAGTTTACGGGACAGGGGGCAATATGGCTACACCTTC	CASSLRDRGQYGYTF
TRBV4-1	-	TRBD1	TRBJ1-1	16	TGCGCCAGCAGCCAAGTTCGGGGACAGGGGAACACTGAAGCTTTCTTT	CASSQVRGQGNTEAFF
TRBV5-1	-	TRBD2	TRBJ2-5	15	TGCGCCAGCAGCGAGGGACTAGCGGGAGAGGAGACCCAGTACTTC	CASSEGLAGEETQYF
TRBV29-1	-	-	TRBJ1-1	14	TGCAGCGTGGAGACAGAATTTATGAACACTGAAGCTTTCTTT	CSVETEFMNTEAFF
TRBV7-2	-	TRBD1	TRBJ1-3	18	TGTGCCAGCAGCAAAAGTAACCCACAGGGGGCGGGTGGAAACACCATATATTTT	CASSKSNPQGAGGNTIYF